Below are 19 T cell receptor beta chains sequenced from a single sample in a study of cytomegalovirus exposure and HLA in healthy donors. The primer mix had 60 Vbeta and 13 Jbeta primers. Libraries were prepared by immunoSEQ multiplex PCR; TCRdb keeps only in-frame clonotypes and omits some of them. The top ten hold 3% to 4% of the sample, which has roughly 100,000 clones, approximately 79% seen once. Material for sequencing was PBMCs. These receptors were collected from a man aged 55 to 70 in good health and CMV-seronegative.

The chain joins TRBV4-1 to TRBJ2-4; TRBD1 is a possible D gene (5 bases). The germline V gene has CDR1 MGHRA and CDR2 YSYEKL. Trimming removed 0 bases at V and 6 bases at J, with 9 bases between. This CDR3 region has 14 residues. The CDR3 region has the DNA TGCGCCAGCAGCCAAGATACAGGCAGAAACATTCAGTACTTC. It codes for CASSQDTGRNIQYF.

This clone is a singleton in its sample. The chain recombines TRBV29-1 with TRBJ2-5, with 10 bases matching TRBD2. Trimming at V came to 6 bases and at J to 1 base, leaving 17 bases not matched to a gene. This CDR3 comprises 18 residues. Germline V lookup: CDR1 SQVTM, CDR2 ANQGSEA. Here the CDR3 DNA reads TGCAGCGTACCCGGGACTAGCGTCCTCGCTCTCTCCCAAGAGACCCAGTACTTC. It codes for CSVPGTSVLALSQETQYF.

Comment on this clone: Other DNA sequences within the sample encode an identical CDR3. V and J are TRBV29-1 and TRBJ2-7; 8 bases match TRBD1. CDR1 and CDR2 (germline): SQVTM, ANQGSEA. This CDR3 comprises 13 residues. Germline trimming cut 6 bases from V and 6 bases from J; bases unmatched to any gene: 10. The CDR3 loop reads CSVDGQGAGEQYF. DNA of the CDR3: TGCAGCGTCGATGGCCAGGGGGCGGGCGAGCAGTACTTC.

This chain joins TRBV7-2 and TRBJ2-3; a possible D gene is TRBD2 (6 bases). The length of the CDR3 is 15 residues. CDR1 and CDR2 (germline): SGHTA, FQGNSA. V was cut by 0 bases and J by 0 bases, with 7 bases left in between. Here the CDR3 DNA reads TGTGCCAGCAGCTTAGCCGGAGGGAGCACAGATACGCAGTATTTT. Translated, it gives CASSLAGGSTDTQYF.

V and J are TRBV5-4 and TRBJ2-3, with 7 bases matching TRBD2. Unmatched junction bases numbered 9, after V lost 7 bases and J lost 4 bases. CDR3 length equals 14 residues. Germline CDR1 is SGHNT and CDR2 is YYREEE (reference sequence). This CDR3 is CASRERGEADTQYF. The DNA for the CDR3 is TGTGCCAGCCGGGAGCGGGGCGAAGCAGATACGCAGTATTTT.

On this clone: Other nucleotide sequences in the sample specify the same CDR3. The rearrangement links TRBV18 to TRBJ1-1; the match to TRBD1 covers 8 bases. CDR1 and CDR2 from the germline V gene are KGHSH and LQKENI. This CDR3 region has 14 residues. V was clipped by 4 bases and J by 0 bases; unmatched bases: 1. Here the CDR3 DNA reads TGTGCCAGCTCACGACAGGGGATGAACACTGAAGCTTTCTTT. Its protein is CASSRQGMNTEAFF.

The CDR3 protein is CASSPGITDTQYF. As DNA, the CDR3 is TGTGCCAGCAGTCCGGGGATAACAGATACGCAGTATTTT. The chain combines TRBV6-4 with TRBJ2-3; perhaps TRBD2 as D (5 bases). The V gene's germline CDR1 is MRHNA and CDR2 SNTAGT. The CDR3 has 13 residues. The V gene lost 5 bases and the J gene lost 3 bases, with 9 bases spanning the gap.

This clone was detected only a few times. The rearrangement links TRBV4-1 to TRBJ2-1; 14 nucleotides match TRBD2. V gave up 0 bases and J gave up 9 bases; unmatched junction bases: 7. From germline, CDR1 is MGHRA and CDR2 YSYEKL. The CDR3 is 17 residues long. In DNA form, the CDR3 reads TGCGCCAGCAGCCAAGAGACTAGCGGGGGGGCCATTGCTGAGCAGTTCTTC. Protein product: CASSQETSGGAIAEQFF.

The chain links TRBV5-5 to TRBJ1-2; TRBD1 matches 7 bases. The CDR3 totals 15 residues. V lost 6 bases to trimming and J lost 8 bases; unmatched junction nucleotides: 16. Germline V lookup: CDR1 SGHKS, CDR2 YYEKEE (reference sequence). The CDR3 is CASNDLTGPGVGYTF. The DNA of the CDR3 is TGTGCCAGCAACGACCTGACAGGGCCCGGGGTCGGCTACACCTTC.

About this clone itself: Other nucleotide sequences in the sample specify the same CDR3. The rearrangement links TRBV28 to TRBJ2-7, with 9 nucleotides matching TRBD1. This CDR3 spans 15 amino acids. Germline-derived CDR1 and CDR2 are MDHEN and SYDVKM. The trim removed 4 bases at V and 0 bases at J, leaving 4 bases unmatched. In nucleotides, the CDR3 is TGTGCCAGCAGTTCTCCGGGACAGGGCTCCTACGAGCAGTACGTC. It translates to CASSSPGQGSYEQYV.

This clone was recorded once. The V gene is TRBV5-1, the J gene TRBJ2-2, with TRBD2 as a possible D gene (5 bases). CDR1 SGHRS and CDR2 YFSETQ come from the germline V gene. The CDR3 has 17 residues. V was pared by 0 bases and J by 2 bases, with 14 bases between. The CDR3 nucleotides are TGCGCCAGCAGCTTGGCCGAACAGAGCGGAAACACCGGGGAGCTGTTTTTT. Translating gives CASSLAEQSGNTGELFF. The variable domain in full, with the rest retrieved from reference TRBV5-1 and TRBJ2-2, is KAGVTQTPRYLIKTRGQQVTLSCSPISGHRSVSWYQQTPGQGLQFLFEYFSETQRNKGNFPGRFSGRQFSNSRSEMNVSTLELGDSALYLCASSLAEQSGNTGELFFGEGSRLTVL.

The chain recombines TRBV30 with TRBJ1-5, with D uncertain. The V and J ends lost 2 bases and 0 bases respectively, with 11 bases between them. This CDR3 is built from 15 residues. In germline, CDR1 is GTSNPN, CDR2 SVGIG (reference sequence). The CDR3 sequence is CAWSYSGSSNQPQHF. The CDR3 nucleotides are TGTGCCTGGAGTTACTCGGGGAGTAGCAATCAGCCCCAGCATTTT.

This clone came up a few times. This chain uses TRBV5-5 with TRBJ2-1; D perhaps matches TRBD2 (6 bases). The V end was cut by 4 bases, the J end by 4 bases, with 18 bases between. The CDR3 has 16 amino acids. Looked up from germline, CDR1 is SGHKS and CDR2 is YYEKEE (reference sequence). The CDR3 is CASSHWRVGGYNEQFF. The CDR3 nucleotides read TGTGCCAGCAGCCATTGGCGGGTGGGAGGATACAATGAGCAGTTCTTC.

The chain couples TRBV5-1 to TRBJ2-1, with 9 bases fitting TRBD1. The J segment lost 8 bases and the V segment lost 0 bases, leaving 21 bases of the junction unmatched. The CDR3 sequence is 20 residues long. Germline CDR1 reads SGHRS; CDR2 reads YFSETQ. CDR3 sequence: CASSLGSKGPGQGTWDEQFF. DNA for the CDR3: TGCGCCAGCAGCTTGGGCTCCAAAGGTCCTGGACAGGGGACCTGGGATGAGCAGTTCTTC.

This clone has only a few counts. The chain carries TRBV7-8 and TRBJ1-3; TRBD1 is a possible D gene (5 bases). The CDR3 sequence is 17 residues long. The ends were cut back, 5 bases at V and 0 bases at J, with 17 bases in the middle. Germline loops: CDR1 SGHVS, CDR2 FQNEAQ. The chain's CDR3 is CASSLGARGSSGNTIYF. CDR3 nucleotide sequence: TGTGCCAGCAGCCTAGGGGCACGTGGGAGCTCTGGAAACACCATATATTTT.

This clone was seen more than once but under ten times. The V gene is TRBV15, the J gene TRBJ1-5; the match to TRBD1 covers 7 bases. The CDR3 has 14 residues. CDR1 and CDR2 (germline): LNHNV, YYDKDF (reference sequence). After removal of 5 bases from V and 5 bases from J, the junction contained 6 bases not matched to a gene. The CDR3 coding sequence is TGTGCCACCAGCCCGCACAGGGGTGATCAGCCCCAGCATTTT. It is translated as CATSPHRGDQPQHF.

The chain links TRBV18 to TRBJ2-7; D call uncertain. The V gene lost 1 base and the J gene lost 5 bases, with 15 bases spanning the gap. Germline CDR1 and CDR2: KGHSH and LQKENI. This CDR3 contains 15 residues. The CDR3, as DNA: TGTGCCAGCTCACCACGGGTTGGAACTACTGACGAGCAGTACTTC. Translating it yields CASSPRVGTTDEQYF.

This sequence joins TRBV19 and TRBJ1-5, with D tentatively TRBD1 (5 bases). Looked up from germline, CDR1 is LNHDA and CDR2 is SQIVND (reference sequence). V was cut by 4 bases and J by 2 bases, with 12 bases left in between. There are 15 residues in the CDR3. DNA of the CDR3: TGTGCCAGTAGTAGCCCGGGGGAGGGCAATCAGCCCCAGCATTTT. Translation gives CASSSPGEGNQPQHF.

V gene TRBV28 combines with J gene TRBJ1-5, with no clear D. Germline V gene data show CDR1 as MDHEN and CDR2 as SYDVKM. The CDR3 extends over 14 amino acids. The germline V and J ends were trimmed by 4 bases and 4 bases, with 11 bases remaining between them. The CDR3 loop is CASSSSGENQPQHF. Written as DNA, the CDR3 is TGTGCCAGCAGTTCAAGCGGGGAGAATCAGCCCCAGCATTTT.